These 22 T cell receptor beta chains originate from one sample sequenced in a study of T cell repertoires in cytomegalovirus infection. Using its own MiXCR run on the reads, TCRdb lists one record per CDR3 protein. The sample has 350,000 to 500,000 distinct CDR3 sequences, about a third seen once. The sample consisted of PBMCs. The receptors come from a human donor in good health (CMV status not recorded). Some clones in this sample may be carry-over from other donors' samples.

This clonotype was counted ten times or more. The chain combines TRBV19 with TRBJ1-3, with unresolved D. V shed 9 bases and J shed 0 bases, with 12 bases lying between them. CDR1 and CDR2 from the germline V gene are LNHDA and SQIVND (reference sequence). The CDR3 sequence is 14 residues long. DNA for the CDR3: TGTGCCAGCCGTCCTGGGAGCTCTGGAAACACCATATATTTT. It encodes CASRPGSSGNTIYF.

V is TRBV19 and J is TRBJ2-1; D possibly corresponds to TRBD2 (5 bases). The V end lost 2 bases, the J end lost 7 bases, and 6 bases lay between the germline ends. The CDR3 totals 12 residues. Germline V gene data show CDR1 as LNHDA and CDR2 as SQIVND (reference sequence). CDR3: CASSIRGNEQFF. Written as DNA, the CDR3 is TGTGCCAGTAGTATACGGGGAAATGAGCAGTTCTTC.

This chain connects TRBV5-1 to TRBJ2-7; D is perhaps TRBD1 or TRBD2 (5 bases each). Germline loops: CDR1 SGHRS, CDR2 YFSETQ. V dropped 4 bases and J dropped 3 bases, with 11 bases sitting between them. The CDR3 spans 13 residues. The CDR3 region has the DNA TGCGCCAGCAGCCTGGGACCAGACTACGAGCAGTACTTC. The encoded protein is CASSLGPDYEQYF.

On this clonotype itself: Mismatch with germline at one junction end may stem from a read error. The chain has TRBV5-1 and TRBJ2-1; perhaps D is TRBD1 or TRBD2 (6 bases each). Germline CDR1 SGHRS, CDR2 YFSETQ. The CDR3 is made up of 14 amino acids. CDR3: CASRLDGGINEQFF. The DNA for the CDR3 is TGCGCAAGCAGATTGGACGGGGGCATCAATGAGCAGTTCTTC.

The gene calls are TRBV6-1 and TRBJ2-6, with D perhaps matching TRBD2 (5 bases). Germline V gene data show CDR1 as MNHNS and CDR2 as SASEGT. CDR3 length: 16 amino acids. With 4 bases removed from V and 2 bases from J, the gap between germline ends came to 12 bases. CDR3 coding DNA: TGTGCCAGCAGTGTAGCAACCGGGGCTGGGGCCAACGTCCTGACTTTC. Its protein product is CASSVATGAGANVLTF.

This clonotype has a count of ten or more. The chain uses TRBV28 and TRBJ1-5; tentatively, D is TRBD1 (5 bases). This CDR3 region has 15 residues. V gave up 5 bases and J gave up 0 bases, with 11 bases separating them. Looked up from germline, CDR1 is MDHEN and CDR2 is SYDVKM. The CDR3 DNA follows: TGTGCCAGCAGTGGGGGGGTTGGTAGCAATCAGCCCCAGCATTTT. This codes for CASSGGVGSNQPQHF.

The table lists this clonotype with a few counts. The CDR3 protein is CASSLNWGPRGEKLFF. The CDR3 DNA sequence: TGTGCCAGCAGCTTAAATTGGGGCCCGCGGGGTGAAAAACTGTTTTTT. The chain is built from TRBV11-2 and TRBJ1-4; tentatively, D is TRBD1 (5 bases). Germline V CDR1 and CDR2: SGHAT, FQNNGV. The V end lost 2 bases, the J end lost 7 bases, and 17 bases lay between the germline ends. This CDR3 region has 16 residues.

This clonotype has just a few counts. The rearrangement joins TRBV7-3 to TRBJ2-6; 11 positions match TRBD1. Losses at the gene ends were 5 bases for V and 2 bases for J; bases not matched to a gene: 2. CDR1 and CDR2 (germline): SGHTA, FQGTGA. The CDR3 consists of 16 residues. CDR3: CASSQDRGPGANVLTF. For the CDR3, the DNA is TGTGCCAGCAGCCAGGACAGGGGGCCTGGGGCCAACGTCCTGACTTTC.

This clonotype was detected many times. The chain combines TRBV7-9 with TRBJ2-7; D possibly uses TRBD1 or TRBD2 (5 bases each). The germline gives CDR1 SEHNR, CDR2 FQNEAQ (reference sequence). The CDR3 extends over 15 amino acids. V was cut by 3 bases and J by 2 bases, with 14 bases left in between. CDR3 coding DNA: TGTGCCAGCAGCTTTGGGTGGGGGTCAACCTACGAGCAGTACTTC. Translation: CASSFGWGSTYEQYF.

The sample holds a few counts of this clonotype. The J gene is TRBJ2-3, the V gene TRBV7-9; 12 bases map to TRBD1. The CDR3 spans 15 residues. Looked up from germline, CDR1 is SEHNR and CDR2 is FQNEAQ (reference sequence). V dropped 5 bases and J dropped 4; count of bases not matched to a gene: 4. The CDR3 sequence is CASSPGQGAADTQYF. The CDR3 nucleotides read TGTGCCAGCAGCCCGGGACAGGGGGCGGCAGATACGCAGTATTTT.

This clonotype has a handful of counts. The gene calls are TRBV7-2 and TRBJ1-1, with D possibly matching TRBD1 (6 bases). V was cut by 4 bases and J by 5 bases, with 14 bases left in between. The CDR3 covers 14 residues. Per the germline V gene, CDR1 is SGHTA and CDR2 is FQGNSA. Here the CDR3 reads CASSYGGAGTEAFF. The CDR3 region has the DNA TGTGCCAGCAGCTACGGGGGGGCAGGGACTGAAGCTTTCTTT.

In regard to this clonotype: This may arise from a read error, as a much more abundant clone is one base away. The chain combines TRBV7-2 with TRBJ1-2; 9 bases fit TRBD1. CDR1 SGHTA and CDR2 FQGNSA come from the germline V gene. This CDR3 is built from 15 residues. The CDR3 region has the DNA TGTGACAGCAGCCCGCCCGGGACAGGGAAAGGTGGCTACACCTTC. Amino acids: CDSSPPGTGKGGYTF. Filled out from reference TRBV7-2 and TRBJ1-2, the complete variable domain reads GAGVSQSPSNKVTEKGKDVELRCDPISGHTALYWYRQSLGQGLEFLIYFQGNSAPDKSGLPSDRFSAERTGGSVSTLTIQRTQQEDSAVYLCDSSPPGTGKGGYTFGSGTRLTVV.

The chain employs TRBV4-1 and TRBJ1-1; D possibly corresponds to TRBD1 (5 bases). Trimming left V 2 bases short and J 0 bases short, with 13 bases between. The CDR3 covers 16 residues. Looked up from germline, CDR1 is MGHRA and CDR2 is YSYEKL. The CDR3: CASSQPRRGMNTEAFF. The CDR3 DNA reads TGCGCCAGCAGCCAACCCCGGCGGGGGATGAACACTGAAGCTTTCTTT.

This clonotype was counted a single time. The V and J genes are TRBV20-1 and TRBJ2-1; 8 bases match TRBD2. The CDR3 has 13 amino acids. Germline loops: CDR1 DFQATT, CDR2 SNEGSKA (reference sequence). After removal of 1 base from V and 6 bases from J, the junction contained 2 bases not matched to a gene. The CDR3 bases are TGCAGTGCTAGAGCGGGGGGGCCCAATGAGCAGTTCTTC. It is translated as CSARAGGPNEQFF.

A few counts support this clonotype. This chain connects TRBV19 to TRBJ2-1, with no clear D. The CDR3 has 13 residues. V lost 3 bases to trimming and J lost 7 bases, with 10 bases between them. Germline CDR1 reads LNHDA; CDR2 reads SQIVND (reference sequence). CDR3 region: CASSMMGGNEQFF. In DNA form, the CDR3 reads TGTGCCAGTAGTATGATGGGTGGGAATGAGCAGTTCTTC.

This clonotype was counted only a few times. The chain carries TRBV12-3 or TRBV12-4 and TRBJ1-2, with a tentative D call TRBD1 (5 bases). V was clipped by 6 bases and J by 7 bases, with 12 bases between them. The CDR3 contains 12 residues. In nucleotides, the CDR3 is TGTGCCAGCAGCCCGCGGGACGCTGGCTACACCTTC. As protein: CASSPRDAGYTF.

CDR3 region: CASSYPGLYEQFF. CDR3 in DNA: TGTGCCAGCAGTTACCCCGGTCTCTATGAGCAGTTCTTC. The chain recombines TRBV6-2 or TRBV6-3 with TRBJ2-1; the D is unclear. This CDR3 comprises 13 residues. CDR1 is MNHEY and CDR2 is SVGEGT in the germline V gene. V lost 2 bases to trimming and J lost 8 bases, with 10 bases between them.

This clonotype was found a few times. This chain's CDR3 is CASGSRPLIYF. CDR3 bases: TGTGCCAGTGGCTCCAGACCACTCATATATTTT. The chain recombines TRBV19 with TRBJ1-3; D is uncertain. Germline V CDR1 and CDR2: LNHDA, SQIVND (reference sequence). V lost 8 bases, J lost 12 bases, and 14 bases lay in between. The length of the CDR3 is 11 residues.

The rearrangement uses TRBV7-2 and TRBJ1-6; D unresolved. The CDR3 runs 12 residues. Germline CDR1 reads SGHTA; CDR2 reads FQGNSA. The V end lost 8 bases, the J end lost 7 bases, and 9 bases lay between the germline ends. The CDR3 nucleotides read TGTGCCAGCTCCTCGGCGAATTCACCCCTCCACTTT. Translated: CASSSANSPLHF.

The CDR3 DNA reads TGTGCCAGCAGTTATAGAGCCGGAAGGAGCTACGAGCAGTACTTC. The encoded protein is CASSYRAGRSYEQYF. The chain couples TRBV6-6 to TRBJ2-7; D is unresolved. This CDR3 has 15 amino acids. In germline, CDR1 is MNHNY, CDR2 SVGAGI (reference sequence). Trimming took off 3 bases at V and 3 bases at J, with 15 bases between the two ends.

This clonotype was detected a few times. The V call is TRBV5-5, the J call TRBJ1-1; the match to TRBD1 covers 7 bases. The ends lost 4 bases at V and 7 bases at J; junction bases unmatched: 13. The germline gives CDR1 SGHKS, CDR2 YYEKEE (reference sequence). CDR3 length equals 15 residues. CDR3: CASSIRDSAVVEAFF. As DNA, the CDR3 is TGTGCCAGCAGCATCCGGGACAGTGCCGTCGTTGAAGCTTTCTTT.

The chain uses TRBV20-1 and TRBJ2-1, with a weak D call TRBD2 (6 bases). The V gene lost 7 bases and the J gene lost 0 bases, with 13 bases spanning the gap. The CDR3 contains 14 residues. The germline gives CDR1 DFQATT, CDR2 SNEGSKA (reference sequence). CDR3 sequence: CSVEGRSSYNEQFF. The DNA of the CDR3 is TGCAGTGTTGAGGGGAGGAGCTCCTACAATGAGCAGTTCTTC.